The 9 T cell receptor beta chains listed next were all sequenced from one sample in a study of blood T cell repertoires in COVID-19. Data came from immunoSEQ multiplex PCR; TCRdb stores just in-frame clones and leaves some out. Of 98,000 or so clones in the sample, 75% to 90% were seen once. Sequenced: peripheral blood. Receptors were obtained from a man aged 55 to 70 with acute or convalescent COVID-19.

The chain employs TRBV14 and TRBJ2-7; 10 bases align to TRBD1. Germline assignment: CDR1 SGHDN and CDR2 FVKESK. V was pared by 2 bases and J by 6 bases, with 13 bases of the junction left unmatched. This CDR3 has 17 residues. DNA for the CDR3: TGTGCCAGCAGCCAATTTGCTCTCTCAGGGACAGGGGTCGAGCAGTACGTC. Amino acid sequence: CASSQFALSGTGVEQYV.

This clone was observed at least ten times. The chain joins TRBV6-2 or TRBV6-3 to TRBJ2-3; D gene uncertain. CDR1 and CDR2 (germline): MNHEY, SVGEGT. This CDR3 has 12 amino acids. V lost 4 bases, J lost 5 bases, and 7 bases lay in between. The CDR3 nucleotides read TGTGCCAGCAGTTCTCTAGGAGATACGCAGTATTTT. Translated: CASSSLGDTQYF.

This sequence joins TRBV3-1 (or the pseudogene TRBV3-2) and TRBJ2-5; 7 bases map to TRBD2. CDR1 LGHDT and CDR2 YNNKEL come from the germline V gene (reference sequence). V dropped 1 base and J dropped 4; count of bases not matched to a gene: 6. There are 15 residues in the CDR3. This CDR3 is CASSQVYQRGETQYF. The CDR3 DNA sequence: TGTGCCAGCAGCCAAGTATATCAGCGGGGAGAGACCCAGTACTTC.

This sequence joins TRBV5-1 and TRBJ2-3; a weak D match, TRBD2 (5 bases). The CDR3 has 13 amino acids. Trimming took off 4 bases at V and 4 bases at J, with 10 bases between the two ends. In germline, CDR1 is SGHRS, CDR2 YFSETQ. For the CDR3, the DNA is TGCGCCAGCAGCCCGCTAGCTGCAGATACGCAGTATTTT. Residues: CASSPLAADTQYF.

J is TRBJ1-1 and V is TRBV18; no clear D gene. The germline gives CDR1 KGHSH, CDR2 LQKENI. V lost 2 bases, J lost 1 base, and 5 bases lay in between. This CDR3 region has 13 residues. CDR3 sequence (DNA): TGTGCCAGCTCACCAAATCAGAACACTGAAGCTTTCTTT. Translation gives CASSPNQNTEAFF.

This chain uses TRBV18 with TRBJ1-5; TRBD1 might be the D (5 bases). This CDR3 spans 14 amino acids. The germline gives CDR1 KGHSH, CDR2 LQKENI. Trimming stripped 4 bases from V and 1 base from J, with 8 bases between. Written as DNA, the CDR3 is TGTGCCAGCTCACTGACAGCAAGCAATCAGCCCCAGCATTTT. Residues: CASSLTASNQPQHF.

J is TRBJ1-2 and V is TRBV2, with 8 bases matching TRBD1. This CDR3 comprises 14 residues. Germline CDR1 reads SNHLY; CDR2 reads FYNNEI. After removal of 5 bases from V and 7 bases from J, the junction contained 9 bases not matched to a gene. CDR3 residues: CASSPDRDRSGYTF. Here the CDR3 DNA reads TGTGCCAGCAGTCCGGACCGGGACAGGAGTGGCTACACCTTC. Combining the CDR3 with reference TRBV2 and TRBJ1-2 gives the whole variable domain EPEVTQTPSHQVTQMGQEVILRCVPISNHLYFYWYRQILGQKVEFLVSFYNNEISEKSEIFDDQFSVERPDGSNFTLKIRSTKLEDSAMYFCASSPDRDRSGYTFGSGTRLTVV.

The chain links TRBV5-1 to TRBJ2-1; 7 bases fit TRBD2. This CDR3 contains 16 residues. Germline loops: CDR1 SGHRS, CDR2 YFSETQ. V trimming: 3 bases; J trimming: 5 bases; junction bases outside the gene matches: 11. The CDR3 sequence: CASSSNPGTNNNEQFF. The CDR3 DNA reads as TGCGCCAGCAGCTCCAACCCCGGGACTAATAACAATGAGCAGTTCTTC. Full variable domain (rest looked up from reference TRBV5-1 and TRBJ2-1): KAGVTQTPRYLIKTRGQQVTLSCSPISGHRSVSWYQQTPGQGLQFLFEYFSETQRNKGNFPGRFSGRQFSNSRSEMNVSTLELGDSALYLCASSSNPGTNNNEQFFGPGTRLTVL.

This chain links TRBV5-4 with TRBJ2-1; the D gene is possibly TRBD2 (7 bases). This CDR3 has 16 residues. With 5 bases removed from V and 9 bases from J, the gap between germline ends came to 24 bases. Looked up from germline, CDR1 is SGHNT and CDR2 is YYREEE (reference sequence). The CDR3 spells CASRPQGGKLQAEQFF. CDR3 nucleotide sequence: TGTGCCAGCAGACCACAGGGAGGGAAGCTGCAAGCTGAGCAGTTCTTC.